The rows below give T cell receptor beta chains drawn from one sample of a study of T cell changes during pregnancy in multiple sclerosis. TCRdb keeps only in-frame clones here, not all; method: immunoSEQ multiplex PCR. The sample lists 30,000 to 40,000 clones, 90% occurring once. This specimen was peripheral blood, taken in the third trimester of pregnancy. The receptors were sampled from a female donor in good health, enrolled as a control in a pregnancy study. CDR3s include the opening cysteine and the closing phenylalanine or tryptophan. The order of the fields is V gene, J gene, clone size, D gene, CDR3 length, CDR3 DNA, CDR3 protein. D genes are given only for firm matches. Size tells how often a clone was seen (once, few, many) or the class of an expanded clone, and some rows leave it out.

TRBV7-2	TRBJ2-3	few	.	15	TGTGCCAGCAGCCCAACCCGCCAGGGAATAGATACGCAGTATTTT	CASSPTRQGIDTQYF
TRBV5-1	TRBJ1-4	.	.	14	TGCGCCAGCAGCGCCCCAGGCCCTAATGAAAAACTGTTTTTT	CASSAPGPNEKLFF
TRBV7-9	TRBJ1-1	.	TRBD1	15	TGTGCCAGCAGCCCGGGGACAGGACGAGGGACTGAAGCTTTCTTT	CASSPGTGRGTEAFF
TRBV7-9	TRBJ1-1	.	.	16	TGTGCCAGCAGAAAAGTTCCAGGCAATTTGAACACTGAAGCTTTCTTT	CASRKVPGNLNTEAFF
TRBV5-5	TRBJ2-2	.	TRBD2	16	TGTGCCAGCAGCTTGAGGCTAGCGGGAGGAACCGGGGAGCTGTTTTTT	CASSLRLAGGTGELFF
TRBV5-4	TRBJ1-4	.	TRBD1	14	TGTGCCAGCAGCGGCGGGACAGGGGGGGAAAAACTGTTTTTT	CASSGGTGGEKLFF
TRBV27	TRBJ2-3	.	TRBD2	14	TGTGCCAGCAGTTTGGCGGGGGGCACAGATACGCAGTATTTT	CASSLAGGTDTQYF
TRBV9	TRBJ2-2	.	.	15	TGTGCCAGCAGCGTAGGGTGGGCCATTTCCGGGGAGCTGTTTTTT	CASSVGWAISGELFF
TRBV5-1	TRBJ1-2	.	TRBD1	13	TGCGCCAGCAACCCACAGGGGGCCGGTGGCTACACCTTC	CASNPQGAGGYTF
TRBV6-1	TRBJ1-1	.	.	15	TGTGCCAGCAGTTTCGAGGCGGGAGTGAACACTGAAGCTTTCTTT	CASSFEAGVNTEAFF
TRBV6-6	TRBJ2-5	.	TRBD1	13	TGTGCCAGCAGTGGGACAGGTCCAGAGACCCAGTACTTC	CASSGTGPETQYF
TRBV7-9	TRBJ2-1	.	TRBD2	15	TGTGCCAGCAGCTTAGAGCCGGGGGGGTACAATGAGCAGTTCTTC	CASSLEPGGYNEQFF
TRBV18	TRBJ2-1	.	.	14	TGTGCCAGCTCACCAAAGGAGGGCTACAATGAGCAGTTCTTC	CASSPKEGYNEQFF
TRBV5-1	TRBJ2-5	.	.	14	TGCGCCAGCAGCTTGGCAGGTAACCAAGAGACCCAGTACTTC	CASSLAGNQETQYF
TRBV29-1	TRBJ2-1	.	.	14	TGCAGCGTTGAAGGGGTGGGAGTTGGTAATGAGCAGTTCTTC	CSVEGVGVGNEQFF
TRBV7-2	TRBJ2-3	.	.	18	TGTGCCAGCAGCTTAGCCCGCGGTAGCGGACTAACCACAGATACGCAGTATTTT	CASSLARGSGLTTDTQYF
TRBV6-1	TRBJ1-1	.	.	13	TGTGCCAGCGGCAAACAGGGTCGGACTGAAGCTTTCTTT	CASGKQGRTEAFF
TRBV7-2	TRBJ2-7	.	TRBD2	15	TGTGCCAGCAGCACCCAAGCGGGGGGTACCTACGAGCAGTACTTC	CASSTQAGGTYEQYF
TRBV4-3	TRBJ2-7	.	TRBD2	18	TGCGCCAGCAGCCACCGGACTAGCGGGGGACCTACTTTCTACGAGCAGTACTTC	CASSHRTSGGPTFYEQYF
TRBV5-1	TRBJ2-3	.	TRBD2	15	TGCGCCAGCAGCTTGGAACTAGCGGTGGTGGATACGCAGTATTTT	CASSLELAVVDTQYF
TRBV15	TRBJ2-5	.	TRBD2	16	TGTGCCACCAGCCCCCGGCGGCGGGGGGTACAAGAGACCCAGTACTTC	CATSPRRRGVQETQYF
TRBV27	TRBJ2-1	.	TRBD1	14	TGTGCCAGCAGTCTGAGGGACAGGGGGAATGAGCAGTTCTTC	CASSLRDRGNEQFF
TRBV4-3	TRBJ2-2	.	TRBD2	16	TGCGCCAGCAGCCTTGGACTAGCGGGCCTCACCGGGGAGCTGTTTTTT	CASSLGLAGLTGELFF
TRBV4-2	TRBJ2-7	.	TRBD1	13	TGTGCCAGCAGCCGCGGGACAGGGGACGAGCAGTACTTC	CASSRGTGDEQYF
TRBV27	TRBJ2-7	.	TRBD2	15	TGTGCCAGCAGTTCCATAGCGGGGGCCCGCTACGAGCAGTACTTC	CASSSIAGARYEQYF
TRBV7-2	TRBJ2-1	.	.	14	TGTGCCAGCAGCTCAGACTCCTCCTACAATGAGCAGTTCTTC	CASSSDSSYNEQFF
TRBV5-4	TRBJ1-6	.	.	16	TGTGCCAGCAGCTTGGCCGTAGAGGGCCTCAATTCACCCCTCCACTTT	CASSLAVEGLNSPLHF
TRBV18	TRBJ1-1	.	.	15	TGTGCCAGCTCACCTCCTGGGAGGAGGGACACTGAAGCTTTCTTT	CASSPPGRRDTEAFF
TRBV28	TRBJ2-7	.	TRBD1	16	TGTGCCAGCAGTCCCCGATTGGGACAGGGGAGAAACGAGCAGTACTTC	CASSPRLGQGRNEQYF
TRBV6-5	TRBJ2-2	.	.	16	TGTGCCAGCAGTTACTCGGGGGCCTTGAACACCGGGGAGCTGTTTTTT	CASSYSGALNTGELFF
TRBV30	TRBJ1-1	.	TRBD1	12	TGTGCTTTGGACAGGGATATGTATGGGGCTTTCTTT	CALDRDMYGAFF
TRBV7-2	TRBJ2-1	.	TRBD2	16	TGTGCCAGCAGCCGCGAATCTCCGGGACTAGCGAATGAGCAGTTCTTC	CASSRESPGLANEQFF
TRBV5-1	TRBJ2-2	once	.	13	TGCGCCAGCAGCTTGTCGGTCACCGGGGAGCTGTTTTTT	CASSLSVTGELFF
TRBV25-1	TRBJ2-5	.	.	11	TGTGCCAGCAGTGATAAAGAGACCCAGTACTTC	CASSDKETQYF
TRBV19	TRBJ2-1	.	TRBD1	15	TGTGCCAGTAGTATAACGGGACAGGGGAGCAATGAGCAGTTCTTC	CASSITGQGSNEQFF
TRBV14	TRBJ2-2	.	.	14	TGTGCCAGCAACGGACTCTCGAACACCGGGGAGCTGTTTTTT	CASNGLSNTGELFF
TRBV5-5	TRBJ1-1	medium-sized	TRBD1	16	TGTGCCAGCAGCTTACGACAGGGGGCCGGGAACACTGAAGCTTTCTTT	CASSLRQGAGNTEAFF
TRBV5-4	TRBJ1-2	.	TRBD1	16	TGTGCCAGCAGATCCGGGACAGAACTTCCTAACTATGGCTACACCTTC	CASRSGTELPNYGYTF
TRBV19	TRBJ1-1	.	.	16	TGTGCCAGTAGTAACCGGGGGGGCAGGGAGGTAACTGAAGCTTTCTTT	CASSNRGGREVTEAFF
TRBV4-3	TRBJ2-3	.	.	14	TGCGCCAGCAGCCAAACGGAGTACACAGATACGCAGTATTTT	CASSQTEYTDTQYF
TRBV7-9	TRBJ2-7	.	TRBD2	15	TGTGCCAGCAGCTTAGGGGGACTAGCGGAGCACGAGCAGTACTTC	CASSLGGLAEHEQYF
TRBV30	TRBJ1-2	.	.	10	TGTGCCTGGGGAGATTATGGCTACACCTTC	CAWGDYGYTF
TRBV5-1	TRBJ2-3	once	.	14	TGCGCCAGCACGCCTAGTGTCGGCACAGATACGCAGTATTTT	CASTPSVGTDTQYF
TRBV18	TRBJ1-5	once	.	15	TGTGCCAGCTCCCCCGGCGGGGATGGGAATCAGCCCCAGCATTTT	CASSPGGDGNQPQHF
TRBV5-6	TRBJ1-5	.	.	16	TGTGCCAGCAGCCGCTTAGCAGGGACTCTCAATCAGCCCCAGCATTTT	CASSRLAGTLNQPQHF
TRBV7-9	TRBJ2-2	.	TRBD1	17	TGTGCCAGCAGCCATCCCCCGGGACAGGGGTCCACCGGGGAGCTGTTTTTT	CASSHPPGQGSTGELFF
TRBV9	TRBJ2-1	.	TRBD1	15	TGTGCCAGCAGCTTCACAGGGGACCCCTACAATGAGCAGTTCTTC	CASSFTGDPYNEQFF
TRBV19	TRBJ2-1	.	TRBD2	17	TGTGCCAGTAGTATTACGGCTAGCGGAACCCTAACGGATGAGCAGTTCTTC	CASSITASGTLTDEQFF
TRBV11-2	TRBJ1-5	.	.	16	TGTGCCAGCAGCTTACTGGGGCCCGATAGCAATCAGCCCCAGCATTTT	CASSLLGPDSNQPQHF
TRBV6-5	TRBJ1-2	.	.	14	TGTGCCAGCAGCCGTCGGGGTGCTAACTATGGCTACACCTTC	CASSRRGANYGYTF
TRBV19	TRBJ2-2	.	.	14	TGTGCCAGTAGTTGGTTGGCGGGAACCGGGGAGCTGTTTTTT	CASSWLAGTGELFF
TRBV7-9	TRBJ2-7	.	.	13	TGTGCCATCTCCCCGGGCGGGTCTTACGAGCAGTACTTC	CAISPGGSYEQYF
TRBV11-2	TRBJ2-7	once	.	12	TGTGCCAGCAGCTTAGGACTTTACGAGCAGTACTTC	CASSLGLYEQYF
TRBV23-1	TRBJ1-4	.	TRBD1	15	TGCGCCAGCAGTCACCCCCGGGACAGTACTGAAAAACTGTTTTTT	CASSHPRDSTEKLFF
TRBV7-2	TRBJ1-1	once	.	14	TGTGCCAGCAGCTCACCGGGAGCGAACACTGAAGCTTTCTTT	CASSSPGANTEAFF
TRBV5-1	TRBJ1-2	once	.	13	TGCGCCAGCGGACTGGCTGGGTTGAGTGGCTACACCTTC	CASGLAGLSGYTF
TRBV4-3	TRBJ1-3	.	.	16	TGCGCCAGCAGCCAAGATCGAGGGATGGGCGGAAACACCATATATTTT	CASSQDRGMGGNTIYF